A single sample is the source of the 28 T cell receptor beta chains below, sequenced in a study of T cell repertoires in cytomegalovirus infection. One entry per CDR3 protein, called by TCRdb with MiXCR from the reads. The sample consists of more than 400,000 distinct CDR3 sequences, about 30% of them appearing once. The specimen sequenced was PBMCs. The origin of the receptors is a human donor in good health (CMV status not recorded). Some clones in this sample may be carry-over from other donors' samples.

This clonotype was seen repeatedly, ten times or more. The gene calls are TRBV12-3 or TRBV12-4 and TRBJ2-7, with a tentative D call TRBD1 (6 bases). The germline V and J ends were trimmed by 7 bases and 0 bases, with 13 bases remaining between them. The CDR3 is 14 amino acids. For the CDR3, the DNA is TGTGCCAGCACCAGGGACACCGGCTCCTACGAGCAGTACTTC. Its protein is CASTRDTGSYEQYF.

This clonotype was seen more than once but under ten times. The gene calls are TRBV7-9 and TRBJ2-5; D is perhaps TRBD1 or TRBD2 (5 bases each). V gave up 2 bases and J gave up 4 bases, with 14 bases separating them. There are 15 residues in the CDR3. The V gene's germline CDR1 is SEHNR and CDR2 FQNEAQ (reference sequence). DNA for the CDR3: TGTGCCAGCAGCTTAATTCAGGGACGAGGAGAGACCCAGTACTTC. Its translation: CASSLIQGRGETQYF.

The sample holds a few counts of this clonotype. The DNA of the CDR3 is TGTGCCAGCACCAGCCCGGGAGGGGGCTATTCACCCCTCCACTTT. Amino acids: CASTSPGGGYSPLHF. This sequence joins TRBV28 and TRBJ1-6; TRBD1 agrees at 7 bases. This CDR3 is built from 15 residues. Germline-derived CDR1 and CDR2 are MDHEN and SYDVKM. Trimming removed 7 bases from V and 8 bases from J; junction bases left unmatched: 11.

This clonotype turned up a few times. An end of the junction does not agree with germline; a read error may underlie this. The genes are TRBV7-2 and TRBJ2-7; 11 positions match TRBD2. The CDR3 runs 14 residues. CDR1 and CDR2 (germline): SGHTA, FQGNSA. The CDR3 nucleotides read TGTGCCAGCAGGTTAGCGGGAGGGCAGAACGAGCAGTACTTC. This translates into CASRLAGGQNEQYF.

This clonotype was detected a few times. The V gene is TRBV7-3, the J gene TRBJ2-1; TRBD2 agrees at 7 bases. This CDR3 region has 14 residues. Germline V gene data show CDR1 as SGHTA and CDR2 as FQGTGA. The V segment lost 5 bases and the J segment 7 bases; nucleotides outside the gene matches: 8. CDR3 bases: TGTGCCAGCAGCCCCGGGGCGGGAGTGAATGAGCAGTTCTTC. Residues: CASSPGAGVNEQFF.

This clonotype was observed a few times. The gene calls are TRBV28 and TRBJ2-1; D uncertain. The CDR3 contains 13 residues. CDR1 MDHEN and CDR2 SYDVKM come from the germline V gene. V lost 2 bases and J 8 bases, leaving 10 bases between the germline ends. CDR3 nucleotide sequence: TGTGCCAGCAGTTTACCCCACATCGATGAGCAGTTCTTC. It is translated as CASSLPHIDEQFF.

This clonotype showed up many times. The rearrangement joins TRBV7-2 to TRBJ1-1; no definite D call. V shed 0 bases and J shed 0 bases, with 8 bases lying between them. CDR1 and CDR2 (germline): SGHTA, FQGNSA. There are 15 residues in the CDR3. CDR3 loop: CASSLAGGVNTEAFF. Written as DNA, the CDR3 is TGTGCCAGCAGCTTAGCTGGCGGAGTGAACACTGAAGCTTTCTTT. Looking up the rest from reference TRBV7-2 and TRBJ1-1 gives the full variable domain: GAGVSQSPSNKVTEKGKDVELRCDPISGHTALYWYRQSLGQGLEFLIYFQGNSAPDKSGLPSDRFSAERTGGSVSTLTIQRTQQEDSAVYLCASSLAGGVNTEAFFGQGTRLTVV.

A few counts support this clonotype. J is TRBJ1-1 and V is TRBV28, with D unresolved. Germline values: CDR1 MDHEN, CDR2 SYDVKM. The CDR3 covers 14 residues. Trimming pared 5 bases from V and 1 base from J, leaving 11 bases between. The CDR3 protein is CASSRPKANTEAFF. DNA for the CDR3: TGTGCCAGCAGTCGGCCTAAGGCGAACACTGAAGCTTTCTTT.

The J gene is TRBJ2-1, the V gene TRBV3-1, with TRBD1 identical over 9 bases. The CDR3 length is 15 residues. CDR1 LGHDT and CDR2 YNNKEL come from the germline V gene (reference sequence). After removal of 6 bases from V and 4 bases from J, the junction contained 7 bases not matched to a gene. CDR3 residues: CASRGGTGNYNEQFF. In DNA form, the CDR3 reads TGTGCCAGCAGGGGCGGGACAGGGAATTACAATGAGCAGTTCTTC.

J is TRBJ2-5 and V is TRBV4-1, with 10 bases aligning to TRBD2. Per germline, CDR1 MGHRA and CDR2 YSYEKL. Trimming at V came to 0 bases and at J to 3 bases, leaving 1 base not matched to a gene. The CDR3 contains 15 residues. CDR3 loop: CASSQDGLAEETQYF. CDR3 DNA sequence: TGCGCCAGCAGCCAAGACGGACTAGCGGAAGAGACCCAGTACTTC.

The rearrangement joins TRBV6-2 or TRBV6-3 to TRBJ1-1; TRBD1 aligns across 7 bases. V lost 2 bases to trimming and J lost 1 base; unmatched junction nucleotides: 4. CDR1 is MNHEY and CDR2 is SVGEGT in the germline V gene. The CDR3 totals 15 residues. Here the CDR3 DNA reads TGTGCCAGCAGTTACGGGGGACAGCCGAACACTGAAGCTTTCTTT. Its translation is CASSYGGQPNTEAFF.

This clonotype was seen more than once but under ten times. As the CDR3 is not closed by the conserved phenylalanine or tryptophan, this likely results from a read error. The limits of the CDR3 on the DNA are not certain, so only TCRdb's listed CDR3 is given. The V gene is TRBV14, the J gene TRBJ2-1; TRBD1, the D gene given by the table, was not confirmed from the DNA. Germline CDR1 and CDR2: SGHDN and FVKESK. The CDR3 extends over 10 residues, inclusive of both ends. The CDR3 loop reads CASSQDRVVP.

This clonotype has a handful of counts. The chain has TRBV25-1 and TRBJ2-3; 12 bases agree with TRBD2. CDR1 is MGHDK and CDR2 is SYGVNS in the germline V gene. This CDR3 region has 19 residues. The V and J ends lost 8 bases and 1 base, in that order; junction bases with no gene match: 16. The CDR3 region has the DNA TGTGCCAGCTCCTCATACGGGACTAGCGGGCCTCGGGGCACAGATACGCAGTATTTT. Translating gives CASSSYGTSGPRGTDTQYF.

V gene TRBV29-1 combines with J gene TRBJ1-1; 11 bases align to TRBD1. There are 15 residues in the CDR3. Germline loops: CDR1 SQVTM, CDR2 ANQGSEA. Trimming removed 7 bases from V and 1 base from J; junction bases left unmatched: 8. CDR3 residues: CSGRADRGPNTEAFF. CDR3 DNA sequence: TGCAGCGGCAGAGCGGACAGGGGGCCGAACACTGAAGCTTTCTTT.

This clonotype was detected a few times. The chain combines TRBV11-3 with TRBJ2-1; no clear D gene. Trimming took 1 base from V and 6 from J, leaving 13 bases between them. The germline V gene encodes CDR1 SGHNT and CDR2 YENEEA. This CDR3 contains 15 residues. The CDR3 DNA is TGTGCCAGCAGCTTAGTAGGGCAGGCTATCAATGAGCAGTTCTTC. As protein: CASSLVGQAINEQFF.

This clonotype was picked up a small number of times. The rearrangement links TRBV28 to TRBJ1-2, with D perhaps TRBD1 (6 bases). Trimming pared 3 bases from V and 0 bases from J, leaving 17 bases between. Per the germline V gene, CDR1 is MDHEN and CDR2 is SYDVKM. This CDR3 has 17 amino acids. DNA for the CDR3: TGTGCCAGCAGTTTGGTTCTGGGGGCAAATTCTAACTATGGCTACACCTTC. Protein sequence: CASSLVLGANSNYGYTF.

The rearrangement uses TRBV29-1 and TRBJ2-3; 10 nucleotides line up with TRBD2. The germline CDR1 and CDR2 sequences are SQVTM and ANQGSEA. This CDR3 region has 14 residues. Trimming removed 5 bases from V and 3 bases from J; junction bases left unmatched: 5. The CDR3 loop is CSVRSGRVTDTQYF. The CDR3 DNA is TGCAGCGTTCGGAGCGGGAGGGTGACAGATACGCAGTATTTT.

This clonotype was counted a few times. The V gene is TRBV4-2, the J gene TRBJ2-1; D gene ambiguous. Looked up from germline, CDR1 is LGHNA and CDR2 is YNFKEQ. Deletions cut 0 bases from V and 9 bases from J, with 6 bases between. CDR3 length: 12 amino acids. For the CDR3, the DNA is TGTGCCAGCAGCCAAGATGTTGGTGAGCAGTTCTTC. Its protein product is CASSQDVGEQFF.

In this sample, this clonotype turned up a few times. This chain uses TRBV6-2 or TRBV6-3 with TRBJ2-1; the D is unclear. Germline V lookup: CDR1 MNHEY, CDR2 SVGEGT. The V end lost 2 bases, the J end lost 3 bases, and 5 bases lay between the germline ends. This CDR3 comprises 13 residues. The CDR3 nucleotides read TGTGCCAGCAGTTACAACGACTACAATGAGCAGTTCTTC. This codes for CASSYNDYNEQFF.

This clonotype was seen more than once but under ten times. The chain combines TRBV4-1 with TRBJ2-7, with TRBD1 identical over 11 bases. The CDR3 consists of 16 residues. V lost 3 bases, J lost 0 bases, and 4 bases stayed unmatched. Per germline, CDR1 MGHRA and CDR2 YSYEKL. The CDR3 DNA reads TGCGCCAGCAGCCAGGGACAGGGGGTCAGCTCCTACGAGCAGTACTTC. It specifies CASSQGQGVSSYEQYF.

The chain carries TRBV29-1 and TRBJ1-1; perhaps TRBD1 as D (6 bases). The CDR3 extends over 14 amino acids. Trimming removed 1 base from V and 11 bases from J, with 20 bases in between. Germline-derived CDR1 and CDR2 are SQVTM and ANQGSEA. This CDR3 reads CSVEVIGPGAVAFF. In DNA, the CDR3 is TGCAGCGTTGAAGTAATTGGGCCAGGGGCGGTTGCTTTCTTT.

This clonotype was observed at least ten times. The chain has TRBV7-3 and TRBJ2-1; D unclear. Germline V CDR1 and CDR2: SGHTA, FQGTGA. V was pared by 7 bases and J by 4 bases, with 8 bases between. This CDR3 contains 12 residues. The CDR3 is CASIGPYNEQFF. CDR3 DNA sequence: TGTGCCAGCATAGGGCCTTACAATGAGCAGTTCTTC.

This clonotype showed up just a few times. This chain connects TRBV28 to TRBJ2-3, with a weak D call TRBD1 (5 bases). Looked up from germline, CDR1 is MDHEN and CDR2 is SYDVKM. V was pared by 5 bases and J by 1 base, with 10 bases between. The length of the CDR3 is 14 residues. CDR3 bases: TGTGCCAGCAGTGTGAAAGGGGGCACAGATACGCAGTATTTT. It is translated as CASSVKGGTDTQYF.

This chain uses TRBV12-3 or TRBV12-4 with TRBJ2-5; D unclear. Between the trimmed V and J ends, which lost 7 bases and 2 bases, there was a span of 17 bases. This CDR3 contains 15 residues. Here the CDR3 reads CASNLRNSQQETQYF. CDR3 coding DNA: TGTGCCAGCAATCTCCGGAACAGTCAACAAGAGACCCAGTACTTC.

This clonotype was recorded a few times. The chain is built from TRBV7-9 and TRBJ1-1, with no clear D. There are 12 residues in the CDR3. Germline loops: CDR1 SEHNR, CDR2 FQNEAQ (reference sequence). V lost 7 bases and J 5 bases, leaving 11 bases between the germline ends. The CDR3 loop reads CASTPPDTEAFF. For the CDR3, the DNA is TGTGCCAGCACCCCCCCGGATACTGAAGCTTTCTTT.

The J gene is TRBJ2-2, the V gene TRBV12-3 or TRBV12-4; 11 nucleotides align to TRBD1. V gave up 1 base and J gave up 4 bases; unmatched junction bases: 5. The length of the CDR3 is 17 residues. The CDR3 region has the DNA TGTGCCAGCAGTTTAGGGACAGGGGGCTCGGGCACCGGGGAGCTGTTTTTT. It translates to CASSLGTGGSGTGELFF.

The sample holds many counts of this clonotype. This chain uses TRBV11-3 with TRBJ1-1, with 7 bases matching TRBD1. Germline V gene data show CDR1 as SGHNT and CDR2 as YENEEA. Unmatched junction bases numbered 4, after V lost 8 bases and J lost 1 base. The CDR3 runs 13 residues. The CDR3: CASVRQGNTEAFF. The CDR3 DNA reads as TGTGCCAGCGTACGACAGGGGAACACTGAAGCTTTCTTT.

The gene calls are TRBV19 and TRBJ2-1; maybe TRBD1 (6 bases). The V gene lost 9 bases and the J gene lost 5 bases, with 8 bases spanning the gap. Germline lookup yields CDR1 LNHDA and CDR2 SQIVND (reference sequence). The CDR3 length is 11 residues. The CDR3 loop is CASTGNNEQFF. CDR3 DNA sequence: TGTGCCAGCACAGGGAACAATGAGCAGTTCTTC.